A selection of T cell receptor beta chains follows, all from one sample in a study of T cell responses to AZD1222 COVID-19 vaccine. The method was immunoSEQ multiplex PCR; TCRdb's version includes in-frame clones alone and lacks a portion of them. The sample shows about 120,000 clones, approximately 90% of them seen only once. The sample here was peripheral blood, taken on day 0 of AZD1222 vaccination. The source is an adult in good health. The conserved cysteine and the conserved F or W are not part of the CDR3 here. Each record gives: D gene, V gene, CDR3 protein. The D gene is left open where the match is weak.

.	TRBV19	ASSTPGYNQPQH
TRBD1	TRBV7-8	ASSLGPTTGRDTQY
.	TRBV11-2	ASSTGLTALIGNTIY
.	TRBV10-3	AITKTENTEAF
.	TRBV28	ASSFGGYPYQETQY
TRBD1	TRBV6-5	ASSDRTGKWYGYT
TRBD1	TRBV28	ASAPGQNIYEQY
.	TRBV7-9	ASNRQDLPTDTQY
.	TRBV9	ASSALAGSADTQY
.	TRBV5-1	ASSLEVAANTGELF
.	TRBV27	ASSLSRRDEQY
.	TRBV9	ASSVGQAYYGYT
TRBD2	TRBV3-1/TRBV3-2	ASTHLRSGGVLF
.	TRBV29-1	SVKILAGETQY
.	TRBV5-6	ASSQTGLDSPLH
.	TRBV7-3	ASSPWESYYGYT
.	TRBV21-1	ASSTRRDWDSYEQY
.	TRBV21-1	ASSKAGTGSSYEQY
TRBD1	TRBV7-9	ASSPRDRNLNEQF
.	TRBV5-4	ASSPGGGGEAF
TRBD2	TRBV13	ASSSKAGVLAYNEQF
.	TRBV28	ASGLNNQPQH
.	TRBV28	ASRQSGNTIY
.	TRBV4-1	ASSQDRGLSYEQY
TRBD2	TRBV3-1/TRBV3-2	ASSPGQRGNTGELF
.	TRBV11-1	ASSHSTEQY
TRBD1	TRBV4-1	ASSQSPGTGFSPLH
TRBD1	TRBV18	ASSPPGQVTNEQF
.	TRBV7-9	ASSLPEIRNEQF
.	TRBV6-1	ASSEPGILNTEAF
.	TRBV19	ASSIVGHPYEQY
.	TRBV5-4	ASSTQRVGAYTEAF
.	TRBV30	AWNWGDYGYT
TRBD2	TRBV10-3	ATGEGGSYNEQF
.	TRBV28	ASSFRGRGDQPQH
.	TRBV9	ASSGAGQGNTIY
.	TRBV16	ASSQYPVINEKLF
.	TRBV12-1	ASTGYNEQF
TRBD1	TRBV9	ATSAGDRVSYGYT
.	TRBV7-3	ASSFGRGSHEQY
.	TRBV9	ASSYDVHNEQF
.	TRBV15	ATSGGFNQPQH
.	TRBV28	ASRVRAFFTSSYNEQF
.	TRBV6-2/TRBV6-3	ASSYRQPNGEAF
.	TRBV3-1/TRBV3-2	ASSQVWAAPYNSPLH
TRBD1	TRBV3-1/TRBV3-2	ASSYGTGDQPQH
.	TRBV12-3/TRBV12-4	ASRGTTGGKLF
.	TRBV19	ASRFGGNEKLF
.	TRBV4-3	ASSQSSVPDTQY
TRBD1	TRBV27	ASSLGTGTREQY
.	TRBV7-9	ASSSGGITGEKLF
.	TRBV19	ASSIDRAGARGNQPQH
.	TRBV5-1	ASSLRLGSYNEQF
TRBD2	TRBV5-1	ASSLAPLGGSVAYEQY
.	TRBV11-2	ASSPGPNEKLF
.	TRBV7-8	ASSLGGRRSYEQY
.	TRBV6-6	ASSYGPGTGWEQY
.	TRBV5-5	ASGPYEQPLTQY
.	TRBV9	ASSVAGQGRNEQF
.	TRBV2	ASWGVGRLKAF